This T cell receptor (beta chain) was obtained from a study of cytomegalovirus exposure and HLA in healthy donors. Study results and limitations: Several of the most significant clusters were apparently associated with common viral pathogens in a later analysis. A later analysis associated some 16,000 TCR beta sequences with HLA alleles at a 0.05 false discovery rate. TCR beta sequences reportedly predicted the HLA-A and HLA-B alleles of most subjects accurately.

The PCR ran on 60 Vbeta and 13 Jbeta primers. Sequencing was performed with immunoSEQ multiplex PCR; in TCRdb, only in-frame clones are kept and a portion is missing. This table has hundreds of thousands of clones, roughly 89% appearing once. Concerning this clone: The antigen is not known.

Germline V gene data show CDR1 as LGHNA and CDR2 as YNFKEQ. The CDR3 spans 15 residues. V gave up 0 bases and J gave up 2 bases, with 8 bases separating them. The sequenced material came from PBMCs. The chain links TRBV4-2 to TRBJ2-1; tentative D call: TRBD2 (5 bases). This TCR came from a woman aged 18 to 35 in good health and CMV-seronegative. The DNA of the CDR3 is TGTGCCAGCAGCCAAGAGAGGGCCCCCTACAATGAGCAGTTCTTC. Its translation: CASSQERAPYNEQFF.